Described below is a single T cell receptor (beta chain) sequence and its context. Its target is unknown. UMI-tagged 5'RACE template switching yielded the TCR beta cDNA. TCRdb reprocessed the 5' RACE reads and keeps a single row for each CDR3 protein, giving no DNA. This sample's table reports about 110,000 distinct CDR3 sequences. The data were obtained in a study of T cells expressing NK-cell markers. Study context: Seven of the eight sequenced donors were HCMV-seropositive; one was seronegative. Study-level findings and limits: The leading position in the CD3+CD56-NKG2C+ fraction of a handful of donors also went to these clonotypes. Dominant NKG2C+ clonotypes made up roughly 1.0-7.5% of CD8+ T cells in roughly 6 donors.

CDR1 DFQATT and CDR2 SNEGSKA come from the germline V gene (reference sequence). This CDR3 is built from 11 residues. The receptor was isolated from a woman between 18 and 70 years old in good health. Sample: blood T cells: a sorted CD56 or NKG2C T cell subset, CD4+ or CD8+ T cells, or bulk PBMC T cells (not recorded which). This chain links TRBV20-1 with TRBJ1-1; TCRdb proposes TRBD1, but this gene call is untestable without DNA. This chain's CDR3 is CRKDRGAEAFF.